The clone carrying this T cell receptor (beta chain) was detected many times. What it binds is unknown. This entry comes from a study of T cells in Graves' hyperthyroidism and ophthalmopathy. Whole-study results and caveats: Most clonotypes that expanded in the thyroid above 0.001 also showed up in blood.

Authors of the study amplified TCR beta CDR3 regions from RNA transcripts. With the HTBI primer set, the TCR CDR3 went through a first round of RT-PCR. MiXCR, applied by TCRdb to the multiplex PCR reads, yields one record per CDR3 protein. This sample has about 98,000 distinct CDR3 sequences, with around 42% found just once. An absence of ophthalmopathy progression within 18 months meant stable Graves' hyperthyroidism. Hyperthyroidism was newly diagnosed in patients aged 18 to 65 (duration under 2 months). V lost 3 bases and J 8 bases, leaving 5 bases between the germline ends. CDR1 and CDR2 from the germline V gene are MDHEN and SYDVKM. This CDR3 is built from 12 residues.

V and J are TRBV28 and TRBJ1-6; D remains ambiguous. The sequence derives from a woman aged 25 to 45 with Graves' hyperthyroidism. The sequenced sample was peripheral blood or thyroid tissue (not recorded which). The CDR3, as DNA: TGTGCCAGCAGTTTTTTGGATTCACCCCTCCACTTT. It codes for CASSFLDSPLHF.